The clone carrying this TCR beta chain was detected a few times. Original processing notes: Scientists estimated how many nucleated cells there were by amplifying reference gene primers. Data came from immunoSEQ multiplex PCR; TCRdb stores just in-frame clones and leaves some out. D and trimming come from the DNA, and the V and J calls and clone size come from that table. Of 70,000 or so clones in the sample, approximately 83% were seen once. Germline V gene lookup returns CDR1 ENHRY and CDR2 SYGVKD. The CDR3 loop spans 12 amino acids. V was trimmed by 8 bases and J by 4 bases, leaving 12 bases between them. The source of the sample is a study of blood T cell repertoires in COVID-19. Study details: Samples taken during acute and convalescent COVID-19 were collected in the United States, Italy and Spain.

This chain joins TRBV10-3 and TRBJ2-7, with D tentatively TRBD1 (6 bases). The sample comprised peripheral blood. This TCR came from an elderly man with acute or convalescent COVID-19. This CDR3 reads CAIQGIGYEQYF. The CDR3 region has the DNA TGTGCCATCCAGGGGATAGGATACGAGCAGTACTTC.